The clone carrying this TCR beta chain is medium-sized in the sample. The V gene lost 6 bases and the J gene lost 2 bases, with 10 bases spanning the gap. CDR3 length equals 13 residues. In germline, CDR1 is SGHDN, CDR2 FVKESK. This sample is part of a study of blood T cell repertoires in COVID-19. Study as a whole: The samples span acute and convalescent COVID-19 from the United States, Italy and Spain. T cells, B-cell-depleted T cells, or PBMCs provided the cDNA or gDNA that served as material.

Original processing notes: Counts of nucleated cells, estimated from reference gene primer amplification, were obtained. Sequencing used immunoSEQ multiplex PCR; TCRdb keeps in-frame clones, though not all of them. V and J calls and clone size follow that table, whereas D and trimming were derived from the DNA. Of approximately 100,000 clones detected, roughly 81% appear once; the ten largest clones hold about 10%. Sequenced material: peripheral blood. This chain joins TRBV14 and TRBJ1-1; a weak D match, TRBD1 (5 bases). This receptor was taken from a human donor in a cohort sampled during active COVID-19. The CDR3 bases are TGTGCCAGCAGGCTACAGGTTAACACTGAAGCTTTCTTT. Its translation is CASRLQVNTEAFF.